These 17 T cell receptor beta chains originate from one sample sequenced in a study of T-cell reconstitution after alpha-beta-depleted transplantation in children. The TCRbeta library was prepared with unique molecular identifiers. TCRdb reprocessed the PCR reads with MiXCR, giving one entry per CDR3 protein. Of a few hundred thousand distinct CDR3 sequences in the sample, about a quarter were seen once. This sample comprised PBMCs, mostly from graft donor cells, obtained 180 days after TCRalphabeta/CD19-depleted stem cell transplant. The source of these receptors is a male patient younger than 18 who had a stem cell transplant for acute lymphoblastic leukemia, so the T cells may come from the graft donor.

The rearrangement joins TRBV6-8 to TRBJ2-4, with 12 bases aligning to TRBD1. In germline, CDR1 is MNHGY, CDR2 SAAAGT. The CDR3 contains 19 residues. V was clipped by 5 bases and J by 3 bases; unmatched bases: 14. The chain's CDR3 is CASSRPGQGASVVKNIQYF. The CDR3 DNA is TGTGCCAGCAGTCGACCGGGACAGGGGGCAAGTGTTGTCAAAAACATTCAGTACTTC.

The chain couples TRBV4-1 to TRBJ2-1; a weak D match, TRBD2 (6 bases). The CDR3 is 16 amino acids. The ends were cut back, 2 bases at V and 9 bases at J, with 20 bases in the middle. Looked up from germline, CDR1 is MGHRA and CDR2 is YSYEKL. CDR3 amino acids: CASSQPLRGGPGEQFF. CDR3 DNA sequence: TGCGCCAGCAGCCAACCGCTGCGCGGAGGGCCCGGTGAGCAGTTCTTC.

The chain combines TRBV29-1 with TRBJ1-5; D remains unclear. Trimming shortened V by 7 bases and J by 0 bases, and 7 bases separated the two germline ends. The CDR3 contains 12 residues. Germline V lookup: CDR1 SQVTM, CDR2 ANQGSEA. The CDR3 loop reads CSAALSNQPQHF. In nucleotides, the CDR3 is TGCAGCGCTGCCCTTAGCAATCAGCCCCAGCATTTT.

The chain carries TRBV4-2 and TRBJ2-7; the D gene is possibly TRBD1 (5 bases). Germline V gives CDR1 LGHNA, CDR2 YNFKEQ. The CDR3 is 15 amino acids. Trimming removed 0 bases from V and 2 bases from J, with 11 bases in between. The CDR3 loop reads CASSQDRQGPYEQYF. The CDR3 DNA follows: TGTGCCAGCAGCCAAGATCGGCAGGGCCCCTACGAGCAGTACTTC.

This chain links TRBV5-1 with TRBJ2-7; TRBD2 might be the D (5 bases). Germline CDR1 and CDR2: SGHRS and YFSETQ. This CDR3 is 16 amino acids long. The V gene lost 0 bases and the J gene lost 10 bases, with 23 bases spanning the gap. CDR3 in DNA: TGCGCCAGCAGCTTGGCCGGACTTACGCGAATTCTAGTCCAGTACTTC. Translated, it gives CASSLAGLTRILVQYF.

This clonotype occurred many times. The chain combines TRBV4-2 with TRBJ2-7; a possible D gene is TRBD1 (6 bases). The CDR3 runs 13 residues. In germline, CDR1 is LGHNA, CDR2 YNFKEQ. The germline V and J ends were trimmed by 2 bases and 4 bases, with 9 bases remaining between them. CDR3 sequence reads: CASSQTGRYEQYF. CDR3 sequence (DNA): TGTGCCAGCAGCCAAACAGGGCGGTACGAGCAGTACTTC.

The chain has TRBV29-1 and TRBJ2-5, with D possibly being TRBD2 (6 bases). Germline CDR1 and CDR2: SQVTM and ANQGSEA. There are 15 residues in the CDR3. CDR3 nucleotide sequence: TGCAGGGAGGGGTGGGCAGACCCAACTAAAGAGACCCAGTACTTC. This translates into CREGWADPTKETQYF.

This clonotype was recorded a few times. The rearrangement links TRBV4-2 to TRBJ2-3, with 7 positions matching TRBD2. Germline V lookup: CDR1 LGHNA, CDR2 YNFKEQ. After removal of 6 bases from V and 0 bases from J, the junction contained 9 bases not matched to a gene. This CDR3 comprises 16 residues. CDR3 region: CASRGVGGSSTDTQYF. CDR3 bases: TGTGCCAGCAGAGGTGTTGGCGGGAGCAGCACAGATACGCAGTATTTT.

This clonotype has just a few counts. This chain connects TRBV6-1 to TRBJ2-1, with TRBD2 matching 12 bases. Germline values: CDR1 MNHNS, CDR2 SASEGT. Unmatched junction bases numbered 8, after V lost 7 bases and J lost 7 bases. This CDR3 region has 15 residues. The CDR3 coding sequence is TGTGCCAGCACCTATCCCGGGACTAGCGGGAATGAGCAGTTCTTC. It codes for CASTYPGTSGNEQFF.

V and J are TRBV5-1 and TRBJ2-1; D not certain. V was pared by 7 bases and J by 0 bases, with 14 bases between. This CDR3 region has 15 residues. Per germline, CDR1 SGHRS and CDR2 YFSETQ. CDR3 protein: CASLNVPSSYNEQFF. The CDR3, as DNA: TGCGCCAGCCTGAACGTCCCGAGCTCCTACAATGAGCAGTTCTTC.

This clonotype was counted many times. V gene TRBV5-1 combines with J gene TRBJ2-7; weak D call: TRBD2 (5 bases). The V gene's germline CDR1 is SGHRS and CDR2 YFSETQ. The CDR3 totals 12 residues. With 4 bases removed from V and 11 bases from J, the gap between germline ends came to 16 bases. CDR3 in amino acids: CASSPHGVNEYF. CDR3 DNA: TGCGCCAGCAGCCCCCACGGGGTGAACGAGTACTTC. Using reference TRBV5-1 and TRBJ2-7 for the parts outside the CDR3, the full variable domain is KAGVTQTPRYLIKTRGQQVTLSCSPISGHRSVSWYQQTPGQGLQFLFEYFSETQRNKGNFPGRFSGRQFSNSRSEMNVSTLELGDSALYLCASSPHGVNEYFGPGTRLTVT.

This clonotype came up a few times. The chain links TRBV29-1 to TRBJ2-5; 8 bases agree with TRBD2. There are 13 residues in the CDR3. Germline V gene sequence: CDR1 SQVTM, CDR2 ANQGSEA. After removal of 4 bases from V and 5 bases from J, the junction contained 6 bases not matched to a gene. The DNA of the CDR3 is TGCAGCGTTGCCACGGGGGGGAGGGAGACCCAGTACTTC. Translated: CSVATGGRETQYF.

This clonotype occurred a few times. V usage is TRBV3-1 and J usage is TRBJ2-7; 8 bases line up with TRBD2. The junction had 13 bases not matched to a gene; V was cut back by 4 bases and J by 8 bases. From germline, CDR1 is LGHDT and CDR2 YNNKEL (reference sequence). This CDR3 region has 15 residues. CDR3 coding DNA: TGTGCCAGCAGCCGTTCTACGGGAGGGCCGAGAAAGCAGTACTTC. Translated: CASSRSTGGPRKQYF.

This clonotype appeared a few times. The chain links TRBV5-4 to TRBJ1-1; tentative D call: TRBD1 (6 bases). The V gene's germline CDR1 is SGHNT and CDR2 YYREEE (reference sequence). The CDR3 is 14 amino acids. Between the trimmed V and J ends, which lost 4 bases and 4 bases, there was a span of 14 bases. CDR3 sequence: CASSTPTGLTEAFF. CDR3 nucleotide sequence: TGTGCCAGCAGCACCCCTACAGGGCTCACTGAAGCTTTCTTT.

J is TRBJ1-1 and V is TRBV7-9, with D hard to call. There are 15 residues in the CDR3. Between the trimmed V and J ends, which lost 6 bases and 0 bases, there was a span of 14 bases. Germline V lookup: CDR1 SEHNR, CDR2 FQNEAQ (reference sequence). The CDR3, as DNA: TGTGCCAGCAGTGTCGTGGGAGCCATGAACACTGAAGCTTTCTTT. Protein product: CASSVVGAMNTEAFF.

This clonotype showed up just a few times. This chain uses TRBV5-6 with TRBJ1-3, with TRBD1 identical over 8 bases. CDR3 length: 15 residues. From germline, CDR1 is SGHDT and CDR2 YYEEEE. With V trimmed by 0 bases and J by 2 bases, 1 base remained unmatched. CDR3 sequence (DNA): TGTGCCAGCAGCTTGGACAGGGGGACTGGAAACACCATATATTTT. As protein: CASSLDRGTGNTIYF.

The V and J genes are TRBV7-3 and TRBJ2-1; the match to TRBD2 covers 7 bases. Germline V CDR1 and CDR2: SGHTA, FQGTGA. V trimming: 3 bases; J trimming: 1 base; junction bases outside the gene matches: 12. This CDR3 has 18 amino acids. CDR3 region: CASSLMGGGLVSYNEQFF. CDR3 nucleotides: TGTGCCAGCAGCTTGATGGGCGGGGGACTTGTTTCCTACAATGAGCAGTTCTTC.